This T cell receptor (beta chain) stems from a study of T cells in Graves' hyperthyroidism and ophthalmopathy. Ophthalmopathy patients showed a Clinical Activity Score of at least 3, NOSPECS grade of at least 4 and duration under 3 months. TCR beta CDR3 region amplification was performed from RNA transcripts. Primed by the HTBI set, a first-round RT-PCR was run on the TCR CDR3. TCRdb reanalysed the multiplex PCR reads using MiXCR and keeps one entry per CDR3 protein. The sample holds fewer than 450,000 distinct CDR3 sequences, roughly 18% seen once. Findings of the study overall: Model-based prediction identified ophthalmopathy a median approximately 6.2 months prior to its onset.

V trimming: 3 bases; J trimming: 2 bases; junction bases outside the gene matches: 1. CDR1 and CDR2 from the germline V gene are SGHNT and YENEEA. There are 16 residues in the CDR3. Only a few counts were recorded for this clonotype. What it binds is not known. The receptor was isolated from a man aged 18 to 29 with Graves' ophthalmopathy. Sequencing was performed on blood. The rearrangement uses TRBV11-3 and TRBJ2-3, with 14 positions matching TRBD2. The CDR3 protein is CASSLGLAGVTDTQYF. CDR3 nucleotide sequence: TGTGCCAGCAGCTTGGGACTAGCGGGAGTCACAGATACGCAGTATTTT.